The subject of this entry is one T cell receptor (beta chain). Antigen: not known. The CDR3 runs 12 residues. Germline V gene lookup returns CDR1 DFQATT and CDR2 SNEGSKA (reference sequence). These data originate in a study of CXCR3-negative and CXCR3-positive naive CD8 T cells. For the study at large: Sequencing yielded some 150 million TRB reads, roughly 1.5 +/- 0.3 million per library. Study observations and caveats: Against CXCR3-negative naive cells, CXCR3-positive naive cells showed more hydrophobic TRB CDR3s. Much lower diversity was found in memory CD8+ cells, while both naive subsets had comparably high diversity.

Subsets of CD8+ T cells were each sorted in triplicate at roughly 300,000 cells apiece. Identification of naive CD8+ T cells rested on CD45RO-CCR7+CD27+CD95- status. 5' RACE with UMI labels generated the TRB cDNA libraries. Using the 5' RACE reads, TCRdb records one entry per CDR3 protein without DNA. The table for this sample gives approximately 130,000 distinct CDR3 sequences. The sequenced material came from naive CXCR3+ CD8+ T cells from blood. Subset in this sample: CD45RO-CCR7+CD27+CD95- naive CD8+ T cells expressing CXCR3 (TNR3+). The chain has TRBV20-1 and TRBJ1-1. The source is a human donor in good health. Some clones in this sample may be carry-over from other donors' samples. Here the CDR3 reads CSAGNNGLEAFF.